The 14 T cell receptor beta chains in this list originate from one sample, sequenced in a study of cytomegalovirus exposure and HLA in healthy donors. It was with 60 Vbeta and 13 Jbeta primers that the PCR ran. Generated by immunoSEQ multiplex PCR, the TCRdb table keeps only in-frame clones and is missing some. The top ten clones hold about 22% of a sample with 75,000 or so clones, around 64% of them seen once. The sample consisted of PBMCs. The receptors here all came from a middle-aged man in good health and CMV-seropositive.

The chain carries TRBV9 and TRBJ2-7; D perhaps matches TRBD1 (6 bases). This CDR3 region has 14 residues. V shed 3 bases and J shed 5 bases, with 15 bases lying between them. Germline V CDR1 and CDR2: SGDLS, YYNGEE. The CDR3 bases are TGTGCCAGCAGCGCGGGACATTCCTCGGACGAGCAGTACTTC. Its protein product is CASSAGHSSDEQYF.

The chain combines TRBV19 with TRBJ1-2, with D perhaps TRBD1 (6 bases). Germline CDR1 reads LNHDA; CDR2 reads SQIVND (reference sequence). CDR3 length: 15 amino acids. Trimming cost V 3 bases and J 8 bases, with 19 bases left between them. This CDR3 is CASSIKVGGRIGYTF. In DNA form, the CDR3 reads TGTGCCAGTAGTATCAAGGTCGGGGGGCGGATAGGCTACACCTTC.

This clone was seen a handful of times. The chain carries TRBV28 and TRBJ1-4; 10 bases fit TRBD1. This CDR3 is 14 amino acids long. Germline V gene data show CDR1 as MDHEN and CDR2 as SYDVKM. V lost 7 bases to trimming and J lost 7 bases; unmatched junction nucleotides: 6. The CDR3 loop reads CASTTGTGVEKLFF. The CDR3 coding sequence is TGTGCCAGCACTACCGGGACAGGGGTTGAAAAACTGTTTTTT.

This clone showed up just a few times. This CDR3 is also generated by other DNA sequences in the sample. The genes are TRBV11-3 and TRBJ2-7; D perhaps matches TRBD2 (6 bases). The CDR3 is made up of 15 amino acids. Germline V gene data show CDR1 as SGHNT and CDR2 as YENEEA. Deletions cut 6 bases from V and 2 bases from J, with 17 bases between. As DNA, the CDR3 is TGTGCCAGCAGTCAGAGGCGGAGGGCGGCCTACGAGCAGTACTTC. This sequence encodes CASSQRRRAAYEQYF.

The chain combines TRBV7-2 with TRBJ2-7, with 9 bases matching TRBD1. V lost 1 base, J lost 2 bases, and 3 bases stayed unmatched. Germline V lookup: CDR1 SGHTA, CDR2 FQGNSA. This CDR3 has 15 amino acids. The CDR3 protein is CASSLVQGAPYEQYF. CDR3 DNA sequence: TGTGCCAGCAGCTTAGTACAGGGGGCCCCCTACGAGCAGTACTTC.

There are a few counts of this clone. The identical CDR3 is also encoded by other nucleotide sequences in the sample. The chain employs TRBV20-1 and TRBJ1-2; TRBD1 aligns across 7 bases. The V and J ends lost 6 bases and 8 bases, in that order; junction bases with no gene match: 3. CDR1 and CDR2 (germline): DFQATT, SNEGSKA (reference sequence). The CDR3 contains 10 residues. The CDR3 sequence is CSADRDGYTF. CDR3 DNA sequence: TGCAGTGCCGACAGGGACGGCTACACCTTC.

This clone has only a few counts. The chain couples TRBV4-2 to TRBJ1-5; 8 bases are a match to TRBD1. The germline CDR1 and CDR2 sequences are LGHNA and YNFKEQ. Losses at the gene ends were 2 bases for V and 0 bases for J; bases not matched to a gene: 12. The CDR3 is 19 amino acids. This chain's CDR3 is CASSQYSGQGGFSNQPQHF. The CDR3, as DNA: TGTGCCAGCAGCCAATATTCCGGACAGGGAGGGTTTAGCAATCAGCCCCAGCATTTT.

The chain carries TRBV10-3 and TRBJ1-1, with 12 positions matching TRBD1. The CDR3 loop spans 15 amino acids. Germline V lookup: CDR1 ENHRY, CDR2 SYGVKD. The trim removed 4 bases at V and 4 bases at J, leaving 4 bases unmatched. For the CDR3, the DNA is TGTGCCATCAGTGCGGGACAGGGGGCAGGCACTGAAGCTTTCTTT. It specifies CAISAGQGAGTEAFF.

The genes are TRBV28 and TRBJ1-1; maybe TRBD1 (6 bases). Germline CDR1 and CDR2: MDHEN and SYDVKM. The CDR3 loop spans 14 amino acids. V lost 2 bases, J lost 1 base, and 8 bases lay in between. CDR3 nucleotides: TGTGCCAGCAGTTTAGCCAGGGGGAACACTGAAGCTTTCTTT. Its protein product is CASSLARGNTEAFF.

CDR3 sequence: CASSYSTSGGTEAFF. CDR3 in DNA: TGTGCCAGCAGTTACTCGACGTCGGGGGGGACTGAAGCTTTCTTT. V is TRBV6-5 and J is TRBJ1-1, with D possibly matching TRBD1 (5 bases). V was pared by 0 bases and J by 5 bases, with 13 bases between. CDR3 length equals 15 residues. Germline V gene sequence: CDR1 MNHEY, CDR2 SVGAGI.

This clone was seen a handful of times. V is TRBV18 and J is TRBJ2-2; D unresolved. V dropped 2 bases and J dropped 4 bases, with 11 bases sitting between them. From germline, CDR1 is KGHSH and CDR2 LQKENI. This CDR3 spans 15 amino acids. Written as DNA, the CDR3 is TGTGCCAGCTCACCATTTTTTCCGGGCACCGGGGAGCTGTTTTTT. Protein: CASSPFFPGTGELFF.

This clone was detected only a few times. The chain carries TRBV7-9 and TRBJ2-7; TRBD1 matches at 8 bases. V shed 8 bases and J 5 bases; nucleotides not matched to a gene: 14. The germline CDR1 and CDR2 sequences are SEHNR and FQNEAQ (reference sequence). The CDR3 sequence is 15 residues long. The DNA of the CDR3 is TGTGCCAGCGCCTCTCCCAACAGGGGGATCGACGAGCAGTACTTC. It yields the protein CASASPNRGIDEQYF.

This chain uses TRBV2 with TRBJ1-1; no clear D. Germline CDR1 is SNHLY and CDR2 is FYNNEI. CDR3 size: 14 residues. Trimming stripped 7 bases from V and 1 base from J, with 13 bases between. The CDR3 region has the DNA TGTGCCAGCATCAGCACAGCCGCGAACACTGAAGCTTTCTTT. As protein: CASISTAANTEAFF.

The chain uses TRBV4-1 and TRBJ1-2; 7 nucleotides agree with TRBD1. CDR1 and CDR2 (germline): MGHRA, YSYEKL. Trimming at V came to 0 bases and at J to 11 bases, leaving 12 bases not matched to a gene. This CDR3 is built from 15 residues. This CDR3 reads CASSQEWGQPVRYTF. The CDR3 region has the DNA TGCGCCAGCAGCCAAGAGTGGGGACAGCCCGTAAGGTACACCTTC.